This TCR beta chain derives from a study of cytomegalovirus exposure and HLA in healthy donors (dated by TCRdb to 2017 to 2019). For the wider study: According to a later analysis, one platform produced both the roughly 120 validation repertoires and the approximately 660 repertoires of the first cohort. The study aimed to test whether cataloging public T cell receptors could reveal signatures of past pathogen exposure. High-throughput TCR immunosequencing, statistical association of individual TCRs with disease status, and machine learning were combined to predict cytomegalovirus infection status. A separate validation cohort of 100 to 150 different subjects was used in addition to the 666-subject first cohort.

Receptor libraries were prepared by the immunoSEQ multiplex PCR assay. The source study handled its data this way. A statistical classification framework was built to diagnose cytomegalovirus status from the catalog of TCR beta chain sequences. TCRdb obtained this table from immuneACCESS and retained in-frame rearrangements with V and J assigned. These tables miss some clones; where compared with another copy, unresolved V genes account for less than half of the shortfall, and the remainder is unexplained. V and J calls and clone size are those listed in that table; D and trimming were worked out from the DNA. The sample data list fewer than 200,000 clones, and 86% of these were observed just once. The ten largest clonotypes hold roughly 2.7% of the sample. The V and J ends are trimmed by 10 bases and 1 base, leaving 22 bases between them. The CDR3 goes from the cysteine to the phenylalanine over 16 residues. Only the CDR3 DNA stays, 48 bases, in frame from base 1. The germline V gene specifies MDHEN as CDR1 and SYDVKM as CDR2.

The donors belonged to the validation cohort of about 130 subjects, which was separate from the approximately 700-subject first cohort. As regards this clone: It lacks a known antigen. The sample holds no much larger clone one base away, and base qualities are not on file.

Findings and caveats that apply to the study as a whole: The authors suggested that the approach could potentially be extended to other disease states and immunological phenotypes. Most TCR sequences were seen in very few donors, while some public TCRs were found in many individuals. In the study, roughly 160 TCR beta chains were listed as associated with cytomegalovirus. Three of the identified cytomegalovirus-associated TCR beta chains were confirmed in vitro to be specific for cytomegalovirus antigens. Cytomegalovirus status was reported to be diagnosed by the classifier with high specificity and sensitivity in both the original and validation cohorts. A later analysis lacked HLA typing for the validation cohort, so it scored co-occurrence in that cohort across all 110 or so repertoires. Subsequent analysis determined that TCRs grouped into clusters in the first cohort also showed a tendency toward co-occurrence across the 130 or so validation repertoires, and 90% to 95% of cluster scores exceeded 0.

The sequencing input was PBMCs. This receptor was obtained from a man aged 18 to 35 in good health and CMV-seropositive. The sequence joins TRBV28 to TRBJ1-2; D gene: possibly TRBD1, on 5 matching bases. CDR3 region: CATIGRQWGLNYGYTF. The DNA reads as follows: TGTGCCACTATAGGACGGCAATGGGGACTTAACTATGGCTACACCTTC.